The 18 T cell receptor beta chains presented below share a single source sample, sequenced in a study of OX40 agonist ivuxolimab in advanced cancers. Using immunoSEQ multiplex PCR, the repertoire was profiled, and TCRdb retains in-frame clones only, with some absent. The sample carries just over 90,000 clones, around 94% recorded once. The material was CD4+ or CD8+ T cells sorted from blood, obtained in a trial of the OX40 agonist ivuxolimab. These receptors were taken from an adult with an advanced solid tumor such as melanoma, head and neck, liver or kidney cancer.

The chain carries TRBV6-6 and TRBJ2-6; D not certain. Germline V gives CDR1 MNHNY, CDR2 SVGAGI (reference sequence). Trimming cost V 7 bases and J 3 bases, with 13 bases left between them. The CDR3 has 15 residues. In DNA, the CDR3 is TGTGCCAGCACCCTGACCCCTCGTGGGGCCAACGTCCTGACTTTC. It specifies CASTLTPRGANVLTF.

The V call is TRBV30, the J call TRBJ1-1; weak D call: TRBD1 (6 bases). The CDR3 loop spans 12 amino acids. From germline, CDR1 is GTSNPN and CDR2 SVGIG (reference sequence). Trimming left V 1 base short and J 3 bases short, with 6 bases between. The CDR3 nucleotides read TGTGCCTGGAGTGCAGGGGACACTGAAGCTTTCTTT. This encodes CAWSAGDTEAFF.

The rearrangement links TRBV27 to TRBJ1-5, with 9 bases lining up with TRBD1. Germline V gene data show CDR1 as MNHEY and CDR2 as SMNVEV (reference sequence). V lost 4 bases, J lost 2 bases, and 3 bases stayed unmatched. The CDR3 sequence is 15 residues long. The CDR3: CASSSDRGGNQPQHF. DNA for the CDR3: TGTGCCAGCAGTTCGGACAGGGGAGGCAATCAGCCCCAGCATTTT.

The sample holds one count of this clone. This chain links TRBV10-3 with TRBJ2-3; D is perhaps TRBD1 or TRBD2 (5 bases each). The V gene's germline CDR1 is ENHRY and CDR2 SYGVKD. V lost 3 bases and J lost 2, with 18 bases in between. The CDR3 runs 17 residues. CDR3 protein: CAISDPRDPDPTDTQYF. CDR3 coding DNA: TGTGCCATCAGTGACCCCCGGGACCCCGACCCCACAGATACGCAGTATTTT.

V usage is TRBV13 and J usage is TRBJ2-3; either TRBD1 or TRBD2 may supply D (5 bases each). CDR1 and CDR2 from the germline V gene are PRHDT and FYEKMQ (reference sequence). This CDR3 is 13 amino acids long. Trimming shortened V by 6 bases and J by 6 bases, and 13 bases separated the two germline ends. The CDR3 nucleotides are TGTGCCAGCAGAGAGGGGTTAAGGGATACGCAGTATTTT. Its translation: CASREGLRDTQYF.

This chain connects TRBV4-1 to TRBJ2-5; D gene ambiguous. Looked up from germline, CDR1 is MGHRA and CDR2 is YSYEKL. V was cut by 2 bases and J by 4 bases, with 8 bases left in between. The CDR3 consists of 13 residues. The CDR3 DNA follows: TGCGCCAGCAGCCAAAAGGGATCAGAGACCCAGTACTTC. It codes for CASSQKGSETQYF.

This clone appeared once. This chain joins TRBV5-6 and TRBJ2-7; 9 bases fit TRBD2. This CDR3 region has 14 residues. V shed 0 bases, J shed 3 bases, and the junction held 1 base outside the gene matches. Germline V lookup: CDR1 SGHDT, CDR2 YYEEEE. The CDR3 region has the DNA TGTGCCAGCAGCTTGGCTAGCGGGGTCTACGAGCAGTACTTC. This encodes CASSLASGVYEQYF.

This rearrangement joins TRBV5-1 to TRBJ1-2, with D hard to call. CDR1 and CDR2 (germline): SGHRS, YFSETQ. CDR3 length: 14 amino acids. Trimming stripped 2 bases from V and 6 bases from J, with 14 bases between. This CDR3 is CASSLQFLGDGYTF. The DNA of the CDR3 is TGCGCCAGCAGCTTACAATTTCTTGGGGATGGCTACACCTTC.

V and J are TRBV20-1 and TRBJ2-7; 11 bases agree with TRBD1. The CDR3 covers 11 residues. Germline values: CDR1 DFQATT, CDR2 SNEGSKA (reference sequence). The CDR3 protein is CSGTGGYEQYF. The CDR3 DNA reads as TGCAGCGGGACAGGGGGTTACGAGCAGTACTTC.

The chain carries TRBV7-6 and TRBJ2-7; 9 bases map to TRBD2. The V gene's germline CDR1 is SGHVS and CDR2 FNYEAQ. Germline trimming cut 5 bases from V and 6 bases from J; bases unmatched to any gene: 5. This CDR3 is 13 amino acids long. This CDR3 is CASSETSGSEQYF. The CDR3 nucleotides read TGTGCCAGCAGCGAGACTAGCGGATCCGAGCAGTACTTC.

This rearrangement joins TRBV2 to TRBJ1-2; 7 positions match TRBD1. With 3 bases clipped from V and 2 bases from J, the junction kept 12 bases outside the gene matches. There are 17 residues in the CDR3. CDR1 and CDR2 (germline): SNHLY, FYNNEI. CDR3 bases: TGTGCCAGCAGTGAGAGGGCCGACAGGGTGAAGAACTATGGCTACACCTTC. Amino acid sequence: CASSERADRVKNYGYTF. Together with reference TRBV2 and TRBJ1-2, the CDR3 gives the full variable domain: EPEVTQTPSHQVTQMGQEVILRCVPISNHLYFYWYRQILGQKVEFLVSFYNNEISEKSEIFDDQFSVERPDGSNFTLKIRSTKLEDSAMYFCASSERADRVKNYGYTFGSGTRLTVV.

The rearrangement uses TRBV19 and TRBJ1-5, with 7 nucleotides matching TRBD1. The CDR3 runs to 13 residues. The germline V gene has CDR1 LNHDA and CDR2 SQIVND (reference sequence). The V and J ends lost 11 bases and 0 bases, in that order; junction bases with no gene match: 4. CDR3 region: CAGGTDSNQPQHF. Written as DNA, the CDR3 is TGTGCCGGGGGGACAGATAGCAATCAGCCCCAGCATTTT.

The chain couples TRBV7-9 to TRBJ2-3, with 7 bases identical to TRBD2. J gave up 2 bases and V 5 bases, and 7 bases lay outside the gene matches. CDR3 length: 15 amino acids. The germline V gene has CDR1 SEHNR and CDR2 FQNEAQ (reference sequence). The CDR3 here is CASSHITSVTDTQYF. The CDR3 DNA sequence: TGTGCCAGCAGCCATATTACTAGCGTCACAGATACGCAGTATTTT.

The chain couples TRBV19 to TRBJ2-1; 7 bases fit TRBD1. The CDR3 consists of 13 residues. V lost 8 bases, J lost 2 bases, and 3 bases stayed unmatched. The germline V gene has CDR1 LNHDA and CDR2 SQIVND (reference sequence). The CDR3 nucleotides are TGTGCCAGTGCTGACAGGGCCTACAATGAGCAGTTCTTC. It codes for CASADRAYNEQFF.

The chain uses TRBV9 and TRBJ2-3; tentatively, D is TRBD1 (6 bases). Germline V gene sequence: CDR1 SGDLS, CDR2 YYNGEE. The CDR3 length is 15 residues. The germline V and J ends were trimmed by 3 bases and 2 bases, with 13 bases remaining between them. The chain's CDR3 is CASSEQGRSTDTQYF. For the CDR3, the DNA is TGTGCCAGCAGCGAGCAGGGGCGATCCACAGATACGCAGTATTTT.

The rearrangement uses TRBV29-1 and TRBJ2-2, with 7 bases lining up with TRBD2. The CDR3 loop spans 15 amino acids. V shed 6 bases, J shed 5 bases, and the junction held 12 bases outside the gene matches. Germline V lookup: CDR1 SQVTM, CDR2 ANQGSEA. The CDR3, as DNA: TGCAGCGTCCCCGGAGCGGGAAGTTTTACCGGGGAGCTGTTTTTT. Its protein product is CSVPGAGSFTGELFF.

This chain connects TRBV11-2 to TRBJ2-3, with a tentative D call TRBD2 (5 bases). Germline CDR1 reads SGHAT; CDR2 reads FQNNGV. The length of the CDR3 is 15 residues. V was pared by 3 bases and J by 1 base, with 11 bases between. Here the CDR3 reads CASSFPDLGTDTQYF. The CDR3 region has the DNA TGTGCCAGCAGCTTCCCGGACTTAGGCACAGATACGCAGTATTTT.

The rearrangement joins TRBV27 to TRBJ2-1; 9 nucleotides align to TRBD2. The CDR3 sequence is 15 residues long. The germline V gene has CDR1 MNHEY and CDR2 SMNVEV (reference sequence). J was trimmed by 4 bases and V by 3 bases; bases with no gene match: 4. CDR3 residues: CASSLRLAGYNEQFF. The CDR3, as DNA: TGTGCCAGCAGTTTGAGGCTAGCGGGGTACAATGAGCAGTTCTTC.